This T cell receptor (beta chain) was recorded in a study of T-cell reconstitution after alpha-beta-depleted transplantation in children. From germline, CDR1 is MDHEN and CDR2 SYDVKM. V lost 7 bases and J lost 2, with 18 bases in between. The CDR3 runs to 15 residues. The table lists this clonotype with a few counts. Molecular barcoding with unique molecular identifiers was used for the TCRbeta library. TCRdb independently ran MiXCR on the PCR reads; one entry per CDR3 protein. The data show about 400,000 distinct CDR3 sequences, about 20% seen once. The sequencing here drew on PBMCs from the stem cell graft donor, taken from the stem cell graft. This sequence joins TRBV28 and TRBJ2-7, with a possible D match to TRBD2 (7 bases). The source of this sequence is a human donor who donated a stem cell graft to a child with acute myeloid leukemia. The CDR3, as DNA: TGTGCCAGCATTGGGGGGGCTAGTACTACCTACGAGCAGTACTTC. Translated, it gives CASIGGASTTYEQYF.